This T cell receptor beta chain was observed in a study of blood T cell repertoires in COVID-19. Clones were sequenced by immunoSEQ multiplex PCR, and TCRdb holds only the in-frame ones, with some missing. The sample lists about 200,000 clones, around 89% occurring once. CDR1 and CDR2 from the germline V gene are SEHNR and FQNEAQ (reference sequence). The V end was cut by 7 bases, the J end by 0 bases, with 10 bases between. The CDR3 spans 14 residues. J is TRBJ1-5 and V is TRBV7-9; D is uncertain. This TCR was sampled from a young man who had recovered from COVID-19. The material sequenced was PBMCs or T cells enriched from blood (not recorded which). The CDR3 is CASTPRDSNQPQHF. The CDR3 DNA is TGTGCCAGCACCCCCCGGGATAGCAATCAGCCCCAGCATTTT. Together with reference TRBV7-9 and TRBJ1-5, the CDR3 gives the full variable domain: DTGVSQNPRHKITKRGQNVTFRCDPISEHNRLYWYRQTLGQGPEFLTYFQNEAQLEKSRLLSDRFSAERPKGSFSTLEIQRTEQGDSAMYLCASTPRDSNQPQHFGDGTRLSIL.